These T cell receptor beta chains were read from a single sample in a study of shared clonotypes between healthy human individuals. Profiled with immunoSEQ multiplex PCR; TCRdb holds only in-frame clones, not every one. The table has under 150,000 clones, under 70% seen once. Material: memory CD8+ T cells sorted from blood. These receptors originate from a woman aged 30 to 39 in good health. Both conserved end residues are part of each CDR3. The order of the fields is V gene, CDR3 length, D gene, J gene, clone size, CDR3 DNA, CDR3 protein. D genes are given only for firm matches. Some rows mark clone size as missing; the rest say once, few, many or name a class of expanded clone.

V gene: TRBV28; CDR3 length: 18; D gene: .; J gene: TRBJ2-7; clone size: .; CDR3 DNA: TGTGCCAGCAGTTTTATTGGGAGAGACGGGAAGAGCTCCTACGAGCAGTACTTC; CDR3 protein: CASSFIGRDGKSSYEQYF
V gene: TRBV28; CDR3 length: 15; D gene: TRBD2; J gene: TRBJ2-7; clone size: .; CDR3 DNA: TGTGCCAGCAGCCCCCGGACTAGCGGGATTTGCGAGCAGTACTTC; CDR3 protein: CASSPRTSGICEQYF
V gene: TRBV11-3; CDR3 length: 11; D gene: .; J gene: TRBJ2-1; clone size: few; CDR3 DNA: TGTGCCAGCAGCCTCAACAGCGAGCAGTTCTTC; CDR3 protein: CASSLNSEQFF
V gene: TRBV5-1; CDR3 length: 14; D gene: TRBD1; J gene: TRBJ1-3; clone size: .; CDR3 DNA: TGCGCCAGCAGCGACGGGACAGAGGGAAACACCATATATTTT; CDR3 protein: CASSDGTEGNTIYF
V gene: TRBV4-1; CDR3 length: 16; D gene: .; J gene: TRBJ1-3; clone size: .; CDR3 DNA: TGCGCCAGCAGCCACCCCCACAGGAAATCTGGAAACACCATATATTTT; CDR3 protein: CASSHPHRKSGNTIYF
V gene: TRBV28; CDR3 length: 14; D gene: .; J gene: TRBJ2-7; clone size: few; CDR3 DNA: TGTGCCAGCAGTGAGGGCGGCCAAACCTACGAGCAGTACTTC; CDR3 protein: CASSEGGQTYEQYF
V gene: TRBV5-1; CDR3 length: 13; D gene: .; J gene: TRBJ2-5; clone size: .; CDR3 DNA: TGCGCCAGCAGCAGGTGGGAGGAAGAGACCCAGTACTTC; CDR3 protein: CASSRWEEETQYF
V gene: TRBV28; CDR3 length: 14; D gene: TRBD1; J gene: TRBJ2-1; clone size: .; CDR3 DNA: TGTGCCAGCAGTCCTGGGACAGGGAGCAATGAGCAGTTCTTC; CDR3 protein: CASSPGTGSNEQFF
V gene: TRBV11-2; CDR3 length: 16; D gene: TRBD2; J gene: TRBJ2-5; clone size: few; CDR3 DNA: TGTGCCAGCAGCTTAGATGGGACTAGCTTCCAAGAGACCCAGTACTTC; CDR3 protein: CASSLDGTSFQETQYF
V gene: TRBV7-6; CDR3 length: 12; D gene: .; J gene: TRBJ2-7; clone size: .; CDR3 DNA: TGTGCCAGCAGCTCGAATCAGTATGAGCAGTACTTC; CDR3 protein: CASSSNQYEQYF
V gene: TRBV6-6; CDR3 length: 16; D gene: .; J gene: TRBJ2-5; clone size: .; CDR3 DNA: TGTGCCAGCAGTTACGAGGGGGGAGGCTTTATTAGGACCCAGTACTTC; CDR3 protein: CASSYEGGGFIRTQYF
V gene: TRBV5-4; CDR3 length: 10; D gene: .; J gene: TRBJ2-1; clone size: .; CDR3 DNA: TGTGCCAGCGGCCTGAATGAGCAGTTCTTC; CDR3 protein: CASGLNEQFF
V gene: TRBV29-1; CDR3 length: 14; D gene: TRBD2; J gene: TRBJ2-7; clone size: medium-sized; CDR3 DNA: TGCAGCGCCAAGGCTAGCGGGAGGTCCGTCGAGCAGTACTTC; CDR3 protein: CSAKASGRSVEQYF
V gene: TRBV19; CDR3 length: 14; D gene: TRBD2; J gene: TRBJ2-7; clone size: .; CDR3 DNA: TGTGCCACACAAGAGACTAGCGGATACTACGAGCAGTACTTC; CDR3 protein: CATQETSGYYEQYF
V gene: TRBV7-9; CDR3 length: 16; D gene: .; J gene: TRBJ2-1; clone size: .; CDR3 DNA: TGTGCCAGCAGCCCCAAGGGGGGAAGCCGATACAATGAGCAGTTCTTC; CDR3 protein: CASSPKGGSRYNEQFF
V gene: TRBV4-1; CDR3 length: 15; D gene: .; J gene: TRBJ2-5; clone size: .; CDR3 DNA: TGCGCCAGCAGCCAAGTCGTAGGGGACCAAGAGACCCAGTACTTC; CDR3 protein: CASSQVVGDQETQYF
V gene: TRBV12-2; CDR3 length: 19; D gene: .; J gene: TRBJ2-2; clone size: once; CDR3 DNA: TGTGCAAGTCGCTTAGCGGGGACTAGCGGGAGGGAAGGCACCGGGGAGCTGTTTTTT; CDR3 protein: CASRLAGTSGREGTGELFF
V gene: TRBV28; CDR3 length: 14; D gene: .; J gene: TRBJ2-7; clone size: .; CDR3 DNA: TGTGCCAGCAGTTTAACCGGACTAAGCTACGAGCAGTACTTC; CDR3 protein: CASSLTGLSYEQYF
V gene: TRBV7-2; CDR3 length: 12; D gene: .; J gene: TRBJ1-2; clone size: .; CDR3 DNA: TGTGCCAGCAGCTTGTGGGGCTATGGCTACACCTTC; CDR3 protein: CASSLWGYGYTF
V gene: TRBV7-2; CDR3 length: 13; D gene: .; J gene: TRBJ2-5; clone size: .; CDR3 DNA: TGTGCCAGCAGCTTAGGACAGGTCGAGACCCAGTACTTC; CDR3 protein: CASSLGQVETQYF
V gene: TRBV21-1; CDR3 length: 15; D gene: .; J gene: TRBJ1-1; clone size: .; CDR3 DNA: TGTGCCAGCAGCACCAAACAGGGGGCTTACACTGAAGCTTTCTTT; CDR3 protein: CASSTKQGAYTEAFF
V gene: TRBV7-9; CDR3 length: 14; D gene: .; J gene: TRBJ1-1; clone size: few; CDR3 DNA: TGTGCCAGCAGCTTAGCGCTTGTGAACACTGAAGCTTTCTTT; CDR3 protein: CASSLALVNTEAFF
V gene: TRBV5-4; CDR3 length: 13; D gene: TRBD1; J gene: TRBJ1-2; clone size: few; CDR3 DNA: TGTGCCAGCAGCATCGACAGGGGACGGGGCTACACCTTC; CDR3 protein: CASSIDRGRGYTF
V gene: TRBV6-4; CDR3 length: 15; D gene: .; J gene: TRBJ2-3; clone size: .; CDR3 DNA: TGTGCCAGCAGTCAACAGGGAGACGGGCCAGATACGCAGTATTTT; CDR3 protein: CASSQQGDGPDTQYF
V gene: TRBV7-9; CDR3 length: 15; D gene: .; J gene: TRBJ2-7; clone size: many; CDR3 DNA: TGTGCCAGCAGCTCCAGACTAGAAGGCTCCTACGAGCAGTACTTC; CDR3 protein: CASSSRLEGSYEQYF
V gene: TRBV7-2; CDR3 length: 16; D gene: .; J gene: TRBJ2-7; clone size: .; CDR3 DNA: TGTGCCAGCAGCTCGGACAGTACGAGGAGCGCCTACGAGCAGTACTTC; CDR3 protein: CASSSDSTRSAYEQYF
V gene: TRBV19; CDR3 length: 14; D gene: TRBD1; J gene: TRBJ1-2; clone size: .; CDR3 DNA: TGTGCCAGTCAGTCAGGGGGCGACTACTATGGCTACACCTTC; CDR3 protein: CASQSGGDYYGYTF
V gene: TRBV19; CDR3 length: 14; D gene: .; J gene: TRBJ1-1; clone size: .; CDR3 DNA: TGTGCCAGTAGTATAGGTTCCGGGCGGGCTGAAGCTTTCTTT; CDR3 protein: CASSIGSGRAEAFF